This TCR beta chain was observed in a study of T cells in Graves' hyperthyroidism and ophthalmopathy. Study-wide results and caveats: Ophthalmopathy was told apart from stable hyperthyroidism by a 13 V-J model.

The germline CDR1 and CDR2 sequences are DFQATT and SNEGSKA (reference sequence). The V end lost 3 bases, the J end lost 4 bases, and 7 bases lay between the germline ends. This CDR3 is built from 12 residues. Comment on this clonotype: The antigen is undetermined.

TCR beta CDR3 regions were amplified from RNA. First-round RT-PCR with HTBI primers amplified the TCR CDR3 region. TCRdb fed the multiplex PCR reads into MiXCR, producing one record per CDR3 protein. The table shows some 460,000 distinct CDR3 sequences, with about a sixth occurring only once. Graves' hyperthyroidism without ophthalmopathy progression within 18 months was termed stable. Patients were excluded for uncontrolled infection, other autoimmune disease, pregnancy or lactation. The PBMCs studied were ones that came from about 10 ml fresh peripheral blood. J is TRBJ2-1 and V is TRBV20-1; D is possibly TRBD1 or TRBD2 (5 bases each). Sequencing was carried out using blood. The clonotype comes from a woman aged 18 to 35 with Graves' hyperthyroidism. The CDR3 loop is CSASWGYNEQFF. Here the CDR3 DNA reads TGCAGTGCTAGCTGGGGGTACAATGAGCAGTTCTTC.